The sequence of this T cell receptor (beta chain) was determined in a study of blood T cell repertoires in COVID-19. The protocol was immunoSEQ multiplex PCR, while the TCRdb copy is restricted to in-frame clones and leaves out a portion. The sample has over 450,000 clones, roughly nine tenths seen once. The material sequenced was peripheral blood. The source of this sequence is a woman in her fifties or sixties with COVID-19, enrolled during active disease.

Here the CDR3 reads CASSEGWQSSYEQYF. DNA of the CDR3: TGTGCCAGCAGTGAAGGGTGGCAGTCCTCCTACGAGCAGTACTTC. The V call is TRBV6-1, the J call TRBJ2-7; no clear D gene. This CDR3 contains 15 residues. V lost 1 base and J 0 bases, leaving 10 bases between the germline ends. Germline V gene data show CDR1 as MNHNS and CDR2 as SASEGT.